This T cell receptor (beta chain) derives from a study of T cell responses to AZD1222 COVID-19 vaccine. General study findings and limits: Only a handful of AZD1222 recipients, more than 5 in all, had baseline seropositivity. The peak T cell response came first, and repertoires were sampled only after it.

Profiled with immunoSEQ multiplex PCR; TCRdb holds only in-frame clones, not every one. This table holds about 270,000 clones, almost 95% found once. Turning to this clone: The antigen remains unidentified.

The CDR3 extends over 13 amino acids. Germline V gene lookup returns CDR1 MNHEY and CDR2 SVGAGI. With 6 bases clipped from V and 5 bases from J, the junction kept 6 bases outside the gene matches. Material: peripheral blood, obtained 28 days after the second AZD1222 dose. The rearrangement links TRBV6-5 to TRBJ1-1; TRBD1 matches 7 bases. The sequence derives from an adult who received the AZD1222 COVID-19 vaccine. This CDR3 is CASRRGLGTEAFF. The CDR3 nucleotides read TGTGCCAGCAGAAGGGGGCTTGGGACTGAAGCTTTCTTT.